This entry concerns a single TCR beta chain. Its antigen is unknown. These data belong to a study of shared clonotypes between healthy human individuals. Clones were sequenced by immunoSEQ multiplex PCR, and TCRdb holds only the in-frame ones, with some missing. The data show more than 2,000,000 clones, roughly 93% seen once. In germline, CDR1 is MNHEY, CDR2 SMNVEV (reference sequence). The CDR3 consists of 14 residues. J was trimmed by 2 bases and V by 6 bases; bases with no gene match: 6. Findings and caveats of the study: Naive subsets generally had larger estimated richness than memory subsets. Sequencing depth was predicted to influence how clonotypes are shared among donors.

The receptor was isolated from a man aged 18 to 29 in good health. Some clones in this sample may be carry-over from other donors' samples. The sequenced sample consisted of naive CD4+ T cells from PBMCs. Subset reported: CD45RA+ positively selected. The V call is TRBV27, the J call TRBJ1-2; 7 bases line up with TRBD1. The CDR3 loop is CASRRDRKNYGYTF. In nucleotides, the CDR3 is TGTGCCAGCAGGAGGGACAGAAAGAACTATGGCTACACCTTC.